Below are 29 T cell receptor beta chains sequenced from a single sample in a study of shared clonotypes between healthy human individuals. The table came from immunoSEQ multiplex PCR; TCRdb's copy has only in-frame clones and leaves some out. This sample has under 2.5 million clones; roughly 90% occur once, and the top ten carry approximately 0.4%. Sequenced material: naive CD4+ T cells from PBMCs. Documented subset: CD45RA+ positively selected. These TCRs come from a man aged 18 to 29 in good health. Some clones in this sample may be carry-over from other donors' samples.

The gene calls are TRBV5-4 and TRBJ2-3, with 8 bases identical to TRBD2. Trimming removed 4 bases from V and 1 base from J; junction bases left unmatched: 8. The germline V gene has CDR1 SGHNT and CDR2 YYREEE (reference sequence). The CDR3 runs to 16 residues. CDR3 in amino acids: CASSNSKTSGTDTQYF. For the CDR3, the DNA is TGTGCCAGCAGCAACTCCAAGACTAGCGGCACAGATACGCAGTATTTT.

The chain recombines TRBV21-1 with TRBJ2-7; the table's D call, TRBD2, was not checked against the DNA. TRBV21-1 is marked as a pseudogene. This CDR3 is built from 18 residues. CDR3 in amino acids: CASSKVPPLAGDSYEQYF. The CDR3 DNA sequence: TGTGCCAGCAGCAAAGTACCCCCCCTAGCGGGAGATAGCTACGAGCAGTACTTC.

The V gene is TRBV13, the J gene TRBJ2-2; 9 bases align to TRBD1. With 5 bases clipped from V and 6 bases from J, the junction kept 10 bases outside the gene matches. The length of the CDR3 is 16 residues. Germline V gene sequence: CDR1 PRHDT, CDR2 FYEKMQ (reference sequence). CDR3 sequence reads: CASSIYGTGFSGELFF. CDR3 bases: TGTGCCAGCAGCATTTACGGGACAGGGTTTTCCGGGGAGCTGTTTTTT.

The chain is built from TRBV6-1 and TRBJ2-3, with 11 bases matching TRBD2. Trimming cost V 4 bases and J 6 bases; bases outside gene matches: 3. Germline loops: CDR1 MNHNS, CDR2 SASEGT. The CDR3 extends over 14 amino acids. CDR3 sequence: CASSVAGGADTQYF. The CDR3 DNA sequence: TGTGCCAGCAGTGTAGCGGGGGGGGCGGATACGCAGTATTTT.

V is TRBV9 and J is TRBJ2-3, with 9 bases lining up with TRBD2. The CDR3 totals 19 residues. Germline trimming cut 0 bases from V and 0 bases from J; bases unmatched to any gene: 11. Germline lookup yields CDR1 SGDLS and CDR2 YYNGEE. CDR3 amino acids: CASSVGLGLAGSSTDTQYF. The CDR3 DNA sequence: TGTGCCAGCAGCGTAGGATTAGGGCTAGCGGGGTCTAGCACAGATACGCAGTATTTT.

This sequence joins TRBV7-9 and TRBJ2-5, with 12 bases lining up with TRBD2. Trimming took 4 bases from V and 6 from J; bases not matched to a gene: 6. The CDR3 covers 15 residues. In germline, CDR1 is SEHNR, CDR2 FQNEAQ (reference sequence). CDR3 nucleotide sequence: TGTGCCAGCAGCTGGCGGACTAGCGGGAAACAGACCCAGTACTTC. Protein sequence: CASSWRTSGKQTQYF.

V and J are TRBV19 and TRBJ2-5, with TRBD2 matching over 8 bases. CDR1 and CDR2 from the germline V gene are LNHDA and SQIVND (reference sequence). CDR3 size: 14 residues. V lost 3 bases to trimming and J lost 4 bases; unmatched junction nucleotides: 4. CDR3 residues: CASSISGTRETQYF. The CDR3 region has the DNA TGTGCCAGTAGTATCTCCGGGACTAGAGAGACCCAGTACTTC.

This clone was detected only once. V usage is TRBV27 and J usage is TRBJ2-3; 14 nucleotides line up with TRBD2. CDR3 length: 20 residues. With 5 bases clipped from V and 5 bases from J, the junction kept 18 bases outside the gene matches. Germline V gene sequence: CDR1 MNHEY, CDR2 SMNVEV (reference sequence). The CDR3 DNA sequence: TGTGCCAGCAGTCTACTACCTCCGCGACTAGCGGGAGGGCTCAGAGATACGCAGTATTTT. This encodes CASSLLPPRLAGGLRDTQYF.

The chain links TRBV5-1 to TRBJ2-2; 8 bases agree with TRBD2. The CDR3 is 17 amino acids. CDR1 SGHRS and CDR2 YFSETQ come from the germline V gene. Trimming removed 4 bases from V and 0 bases from J; junction bases left unmatched: 8. The CDR3 bases are TGCGCCAGCAGCGCAATAACCGGGAGGGCGAACACCGGGGAGCTGTTTTTT. It encodes CASSAITGRANTGELFF.

This chain links TRBV19 with TRBJ2-2; 16 positions agree with TRBD2. The trim removed 9 bases at V and 6 bases at J, leaving 4 bases unmatched. CDR3 length: 15 residues. Per germline, CDR1 LNHDA and CDR2 SQIVND (reference sequence). The CDR3 DNA is TGTGCCAGCGGGACTAGCGGGAGGGTGGCCGGGGAGCTGTTTTTT. It codes for CASGTSGRVAGELFF.

The gene calls are TRBV2 and TRBJ2-5; D is ambiguous. CDR3 length: 12 amino acids. Germline assignment: CDR1 SNHLY and CDR2 FYNNEI. The V end lost 5 bases, the J end lost 9 bases, and 13 bases lay between the germline ends. The CDR3 region is CASSTPGSPQYF. The CDR3 bases are TGTGCCAGCAGTACCCCTGGAAGTCCCCAGTACTTC.

The chain is built from TRBV4-2 and TRBJ2-7; a possible D gene is TRBD2 (6 bases). CDR3 length: 14 residues. The V end lost 4 bases, the J end lost 2 bases, and 12 bases lay between the germline ends. Per germline, CDR1 LGHNA and CDR2 YNFKEQ. CDR3 DNA sequence: TGTGCCAGCAGCCTCCGGGACTCGACCTACGAGCAGTACTTC. As protein: CASSLRDSTYEQYF.

The rearrangement links TRBV19 to TRBJ1-4; D may be TRBD1 (5 bases). V was clipped by 5 bases and J by 4 bases, with 17 bases between them. Germline V gives CDR1 LNHDA, CDR2 SQIVND (reference sequence). This CDR3 contains 16 residues. The CDR3 loop is CASSAGDGRINEKLFF. CDR3 DNA: TGTGCCAGTAGTGCGGGGGACGGACGAATTAATGAAAAACTGTTTTTT.

The chain uses TRBV7-2 and TRBJ2-6; no definite D call. The CDR3 extends over 15 amino acids. V was cut by 5 bases and J by 1 base, with 9 bases left in between. The germline V gene encodes CDR1 SGHTA and CDR2 FQGNSA. This CDR3 is CASSQGVSGANVLTF. Written as DNA, the CDR3 is TGTGCCAGCAGCCAAGGAGTTTCTGGGGCCAACGTCCTGACTTTC.

This chain links TRBV28 with TRBJ2-7; D is ambiguous. With 1 base removed from V and 4 bases from J, the gap between germline ends came to 17 bases. Germline V gene sequence: CDR1 MDHEN, CDR2 SYDVKM. The CDR3 totals 16 residues. CDR3 sequence reads: CASSLSRAWPVYEQYF. The CDR3 DNA reads as TGTGCCAGCAGTTTATCTAGGGCTTGGCCCGTTTACGAGCAGTACTTC.

V gene TRBV11-3 combines with J gene TRBJ2-1; 10 bases are a match to TRBD2. In germline, CDR1 is SGHNT, CDR2 YENEEA. V shed 3 bases and J 9 bases; nucleotides not matched to a gene: 8. CDR3 length equals 15 residues. DNA of the CDR3: TGTGCCAGCAGCTTTCGAGCGGGAGGGCCCGGTGAGCAGTTCTTC. This encodes CASSFRAGGPGEQFF.

J is TRBJ1-1 and V is TRBV4-1; D gene ambiguous. The V gene's germline CDR1 is MGHRA and CDR2 YSYEKL. The CDR3 totals 15 residues. V was cut by 1 base and J by 2 bases, with 11 bases left in between. The CDR3 loop reads CASSQVVSQNTEAFF. The CDR3 DNA reads as TGCGCCAGCAGCCAAGTGGTCAGCCAAAACACTGAAGCTTTCTTT.

There are a few counts of this clone. The CDR3 coding sequence is TGTGCCAGTAGTATAAGGGACTTCCTCGATACGCAGTATTTT. Protein sequence: CASSIRDFLDTQYF. This chain links TRBV19 with TRBJ2-3; tentative D call: TRBD2 (6 bases). V lost 2 bases and J 6 bases, leaving 12 bases between the germline ends. Germline lookup yields CDR1 LNHDA and CDR2 SQIVND (reference sequence). The CDR3 spans 14 residues. Complete variable domain (other parts from reference TRBV19 and TRBJ2-3): DGGITQSPKYLFRKEGQNVTLSCEQNLNHDAMYWYRQDPGQGLRLIYYSQIVNDFQKGDIAEGYSVSREKKESFPLTVTSAQKNPTAFYLCASSIRDFLDTQYFGPGTRLTVL.

The chain carries TRBV5-5 and TRBJ2-7; D remains unclear. This CDR3 contains 14 residues. Germline lookup yields CDR1 SGHKS and CDR2 YYEKEE (reference sequence). With 3 bases removed from V and 0 bases from J, the gap between germline ends came to 10 bases. The CDR3 DNA follows: TGTGCCAGCAGCTCTGGCGGCAGCTCCTACGAGCAGTACTTC. It specifies CASSSGGSSYEQYF.

This chain uses TRBV29-1 with TRBJ2-5, with TRBD1 matching 9 bases. The J call may be in error: the DNA end matches TRBJ2-7 better. The CDR3 covers 13 residues. Germline V gene sequence: CDR1 SQVTM, CDR2 ANQGSEA. The CDR3 loop reads CSATGQGMREQYF. The CDR3 DNA reads as TGCAGCGCTACGGGACAGGGAATGCGCGAGCAGTACTTC.

On this clone: The sample holds other DNA sequences that translate to the same CDR3. J is TRBJ1-2 and V is TRBV30, with D possibly being TRBD1 (5 bases). Germline V lookup: CDR1 GTSNPN, CDR2 SVGIG (reference sequence). The CDR3 is made up of 10 amino acids. The V end was cut by 3 bases, the J end by 8 bases, with 7 bases between. CDR3 nucleotide sequence: TGTGCCTGGAGCGGGACCGGCTACACCTTC. It yields the protein CAWSGTGYTF.

The chain links TRBV15 to TRBJ1-1; D call uncertain. This CDR3 comprises 12 residues. CDR1 and CDR2 from the germline V gene are LNHNV and YYDKDF (reference sequence). Deletions cut 0 bases from V and 7 bases from J, with 6 bases between. The CDR3 is CATSRDMIEAFF. Written as DNA, the CDR3 is TGTGCCACCAGCAGAGATATGATTGAAGCTTTCTTT.

The V and J genes are TRBV28 and TRBJ1-2, with D perhaps matching TRBD1 (6 bases). Trimming removed 6 bases from V and 1 base from J, with 12 bases in between. The length of the CDR3 is 14 residues. Per germline, CDR1 MDHEN and CDR2 SYDVKM. CDR3 in amino acids: CASREGHYNYGYTF. CDR3 nucleotides: TGTGCCAGCAGGGAGGGACACTATAACTATGGCTACACCTTC.

Details on this clone: Sequence at one end of the junction differs from germline and may be a read error. The gene calls are TRBV4-3 and TRBJ2-5; D might be TRBD2 (5 bases). The CDR3 covers 14 residues. Per germline, CDR1 LGHNA and CDR2 YSLEER. The CDR3 loop is CASSQDNSRAERDF. The DNA of the CDR3 is TGCGCCAGCAGCCAAGATAACTCGCGGGCAGAACGGGACTTC.

The chain recombines TRBV4-2 with TRBJ1-3; 7 nucleotides align to TRBD1. The ends lost 1 base at V and 0 bases at J; junction bases unmatched: 6. Germline V gene lookup returns CDR1 LGHNA and CDR2 YNFKEQ. There are 17 residues in the CDR3. CDR3 coding DNA: TGTGCCAGCAGCCAAGGTGGACAGGTTCTCTCTGGAAACACCATATATTTT. Encoded protein: CASSQGGQVLSGNTIYF.

The V and J genes are TRBV19 and TRBJ1-1, with a possible D match to TRBD1 (5 bases). The germline V gene has CDR1 LNHDA and CDR2 SQIVND (reference sequence). V was trimmed by 5 bases and J by 3 bases, leaving 10 bases between them. The CDR3 sequence is 13 residues long. The chain's CDR3 is CASSFGRDTEAFF. CDR3 nucleotides: TGTGCCAGTAGTTTTGGCAGGGACACTGAAGCTTTCTTT.

V and J are TRBV10-3 and TRBJ2-3; 9 bases align to TRBD2. V gave up 0 bases and J gave up 2 bases; unmatched junction bases: 3. CDR3 size: 16 residues. The V gene's germline CDR1 is ENHRY and CDR2 SYGVKD. CDR3 nucleotides: TGTGCCATCAGTGAGTCGGCTAGCGGGGACACAGATACGCAGTATTTT. Protein product: CAISESASGDTDTQYF.

The chain links TRBV10-3 to TRBJ2-6; D perhaps matches TRBD2 (6 bases). The germline V and J ends were trimmed by 8 bases and 0 bases, with 11 bases remaining between them. The CDR3 contains 15 residues. Germline CDR1 and CDR2: ENHRY and SYGVKD. The CDR3 region is CAIDAGYSGANVLTF. The CDR3 DNA reads as TGTGCCATCGATGCGGGGTACTCTGGGGCCAACGTCCTGACTTTC.

V is TRBV5-5 and J is TRBJ1-4; 9 positions agree with TRBD1. This CDR3 has 17 amino acids. Trimming at V came to 0 bases and at J to 6 bases, leaving 9 bases not matched to a gene. The germline gives CDR1 SGHKS, CDR2 YYEKEE (reference sequence). The chain's CDR3 is CASSLGATGGVYEKLFF. Here the CDR3 DNA reads TGTGCCAGCAGCTTGGGGGCGACAGGGGGAGTTTATGAAAAACTGTTTTTT.